This TCR beta chain came from a study of monozygotic twins with inflammatory bowel disease. Germline-derived CDR1 and CDR2 are DFQATT and SNEGSKA (reference sequence). This CDR3 comprises 13 residues. Investigators extracted total RNA from whole blood and did not sort T cells. TCRalpha along with TCRbeta cDNA was subjected to two nested PCRs lasting around 15 and 10 cycles. From the 5' RACE reads, TCRdb lists one entry per CDR3 protein and no DNA. The listing records 300,000 to 350,000 distinct CDR3 sequences. Overall study results and limits: Relative to healthy twins, IBD patients had fewer clonotypes in common with others, a gap that was especially apparent with disease activity.

About this clonotype: Its target is unknown.

The sample comprised blood. The chain has TRBV20-1 and TRBJ1-5. The clonotype comes from a human donor with ulcerative colitis or Crohn's disease, or a healthy co-twin of an affected twin (not recorded which). CDR3: CSASPSSNQPQHF.